A single sample is the source of the 18 T cell receptor beta chains below, sequenced in a study of shared clonotypes between healthy human individuals. In the naive CD8 group, cells lacked CD45RO and were positively selected for CCR7, so terminally differentiated effector memory CD45RA+ cells were left out. Assay used: immunoSEQ multiplex PCR; TCRdb lists only in-frame clones, some missing. The sample carries approximately 2,000,000 clones, 85% to 95% recorded once. Sequencing was done on a sample of naive CD8+ T cells from PBMCs. These receptors came from a man in his late teens or twenties in good health. Some clones in this sample may be carry-over from other donors' samples.

This clone was observed a single time. The chain joins TRBV19 to TRBJ2-3, with 8 bases identical to TRBD2. After removal of 4 bases from V and 2 bases from J, the junction contained 8 bases not matched to a gene. Germline V lookup: CDR1 LNHDA, CDR2 SQIVND (reference sequence). The CDR3 totals 16 residues. The CDR3 reads CASSTTSGGNTDTQYF. The CDR3 DNA reads as TGTGCCAGTAGTACCACTAGCGGAGGGAACACAGATACGCAGTATTTT.

The CDR3 sequence: CALDRGGTGELFF. CDR3 bases: TGTGCCTTAGACAGGGGAGGAACCGGGGAGCTGTTTTTT. This chain uses TRBV30 with TRBJ2-2; 8 bases match TRBD1. Germline CDR1 is GTSNPN and CDR2 is SVGIG (reference sequence). J gave up 5 bases and V 7 bases, and 6 bases lay outside the gene matches. The CDR3 runs to 13 residues.

The chain carries TRBV25-1 and TRBJ2-2, with TRBD2 identical over 8 bases. CDR3 length equals 16 residues. V shed 5 bases and J 7 bases; nucleotides not matched to a gene: 12. Per germline, CDR1 MGHDK and CDR2 SYGVNS. The CDR3 is CASSPRTGRGHGELFF. CDR3 nucleotide sequence: TGTGCCAGCAGTCCCCGGACCGGGAGGGGCCACGGGGAGCTGTTTTTT.

V is TRBV19 and J is TRBJ2-5; D not certain. Germline CDR1 and CDR2: LNHDA and SQIVND (reference sequence). This CDR3 contains 14 residues. V dropped 3 bases and J dropped 1 base, with 9 bases sitting between them. The CDR3 spells CASSMIQAQETQYF. DNA of the CDR3: TGTGCCAGTAGTATGATCCAGGCCCAAGAGACCCAGTACTTC.

The gene calls are TRBV5-1 and TRBJ2-7, with 7 bases fitting TRBD1. This CDR3 has 13 residues. V shed 4 bases, J shed 3 bases, and the junction held 4 bases outside the gene matches. Germline CDR1 SGHRS, CDR2 YFSETQ. The DNA for the CDR3 is TGCGCCAGCAGCGAGGACAGGCGCTACGAGCAGTACTTC. Amino acids: CASSEDRRYEQYF.

The chain combines TRBV19 with TRBJ2-7, with D unclear. Germline CDR1 LNHDA, CDR2 SQIVND (reference sequence). Trimming cost V 5 bases and J 5 bases, with 10 bases left between them. The CDR3 has 12 residues. The CDR3 DNA follows: TGTGCCAGTAGTGCGACTGCTAACGAGCAGTACTTC. This encodes CASSATANEQYF.

This chain uses TRBV28 with TRBJ2-5; no firm D call. V was shortened by 7 bases and J by 5 bases, with 17 bases between the two germline ends. From germline, CDR1 is MDHEN and CDR2 SYDVKM. This CDR3 is 14 amino acids long. This chain's CDR3 is CASTKTEFGETQYF. CDR3 nucleotides: TGTGCCAGCACCAAAACAGAATTCGGGGAGACCCAGTACTTC.

V is TRBV5-1 and J is TRBJ2-7, with a tentative D call TRBD1 (6 bases). The CDR3 is 14 amino acids. V gave up 2 bases and J gave up 2 bases, with 11 bases separating them. The V gene's germline CDR1 is SGHRS and CDR2 YFSETQ. CDR3 loop: CASSFAGAAYEQYF. The CDR3, as DNA: TGCGCCAGCAGCTTCGCAGGGGCGGCCTACGAGCAGTACTTC.

The rearrangement links TRBV27 to TRBJ2-5, with 14 positions matching TRBD2. The ends lost 5 bases at V and 4 bases at J; junction bases unmatched: 9. Germline V gene data show CDR1 as MNHEY and CDR2 as SMNVEV (reference sequence). The CDR3 consists of 17 residues. CDR3 residues: CASSTLTSGRARETQYF. In DNA, the CDR3 is TGTGCCAGCAGTACCCTGACTAGCGGGAGGGCCAGAGAGACCCAGTACTTC.

The rearrangement joins TRBV6-6 to TRBJ1-2, with 7 nucleotides matching TRBD1. V trimming: 5 bases; J trimming: 1 base; junction bases outside the gene matches: 7. This CDR3 spans 15 amino acids. Germline CDR1 MNHNY, CDR2 SVGAGI (reference sequence). This CDR3 reads CASSSDREVNYGYTF. In DNA form, the CDR3 reads TGTGCCAGCAGTAGCGACAGGGAAGTTAACTATGGCTACACCTTC.

This chain uses TRBV7-9 with TRBJ2-5, with 8 bases fitting TRBD1. Unmatched junction bases numbered 7, after V lost 5 bases and J lost 5 bases. This CDR3 is 14 amino acids long. Germline CDR1 reads SEHNR; CDR2 reads FQNEAQ (reference sequence). CDR3 sequence: CASSVRDRWETQYF. CDR3 in DNA: TGTGCCAGCAGCGTCCGGGACAGGTGGGAGACCCAGTACTTC.

This clone was seen more than once but under ten times. Other nucleotide sequences from this sample produce the same CDR3. The chain couples TRBV11-2 to TRBJ1-5, with no clear D. The length of the CDR3 is 12 residues. In germline, CDR1 is SGHAT, CDR2 FQNNGV. Trimming took 1 base from V and 5 from J, leaving 3 bases between them. CDR3 protein: CASSLGDQPQHF. Written as DNA, the CDR3 is TGTGCCAGCAGCTTAGGTGATCAGCCCCAGCATTTT.

The gene calls are TRBV10-3 and TRBJ2-4; TRBD1 agrees at 8 bases. The V gene's germline CDR1 is ENHRY and CDR2 SYGVKD. This CDR3 is 18 amino acids long. Unmatched junction bases numbered 9, after V lost 0 bases and J lost 2 bases. CDR3 sequence: CAISESPNVRGPKNIQYF. The DNA for the CDR3 is TGTGCCATCAGTGAGTCTCCCAACGTCAGGGGGCCCAAAAACATTCAGTACTTC.

Concerning this clone: At one end, the junction sequence differs from germline, possibly due to a read error. V and J are TRBV6-6 and TRBJ2-1; D is unresolved. In germline, CDR1 is MNHNY, CDR2 SVGAGI (reference sequence). CDR3 length: 14 amino acids. CDR3 in amino acids: CASSYSEPRTEEFF. CDR3 nucleotides: TGTGCCAGCAGTTACTCTGAGCCTCGCACTGAGGAGTTCTTC.

This chain connects TRBV5-6 to TRBJ1-5; 7 positions agree with TRBD1. V trimming: 4 bases; J trimming: 7 bases; junction bases outside the gene matches: 8. This CDR3 is 14 amino acids long. Germline CDR1 and CDR2: SGHDT and YYEEEE. The CDR3: CASSEKGASQPQHF. In nucleotides, the CDR3 is TGTGCCAGCAGCGAAAAGGGGGCAAGCCAGCCCCAGCATTTT.

This chain uses TRBV4-1 with TRBJ1-4; 9 positions agree with TRBD1. Germline assignment: CDR1 MGHRA and CDR2 YSYEKL. V shed 3 bases, J shed 5 bases, and the junction held 7 bases outside the gene matches. The length of the CDR3 is 16 residues. The CDR3 DNA sequence: TGCGCCAGCAGCCATGTCAAGGGGACAGGGAATGAAAAACTGTTTTTT. Amino acid sequence: CASSHVKGTGNEKLFF.

The rearrangement joins TRBV7-6 to TRBJ2-7; TRBD2 agrees at 10 bases. Losses at the gene ends were 5 bases for V and 5 bases for J; bases not matched to a gene: 12. The CDR3 extends over 16 amino acids. Germline V gene data show CDR1 as SGHVS and CDR2 as FNYEAQ. The chain's CDR3 is CASSSRAGLASHEQYF. CDR3 sequence (DNA): TGTGCCAGCAGCAGCCGGGCGGGACTAGCGTCCCACGAGCAGTACTTC. The variable domain in full, with the rest retrieved from reference TRBV7-6 and TRBJ2-7, is GAGVSQSPRYKVTKRGQDVALRCDPISGHVSLYWYRQALGQGPEFLTYFNYEAQQDKSGLPNDRFSAERPEGSISTLTIQRTEQRDSAMYRCASSSRAGLASHEQYFGPGTRLTVT.

V usage is TRBV10-1 and J usage is TRBJ2-5; 15 nucleotides match TRBD2. The CDR3 loop spans 17 amino acids. Trimming removed 6 bases from V and 5 bases from J; junction bases left unmatched: 10. CDR1 and CDR2 from the germline V gene are WNHNN and SYGVQD (reference sequence). CDR3 coding DNA: TGCGCCAGCAGGCGGGGACTAGCGGGAGGCCGGGGGGAGACCCAGTACTTC. Residues: CASRRGLAGGRGETQYF.